This entry lists 23 T cell receptor beta chains sequenced from one sample in a study of spatial heterogeneity in lung cancer. TCRdb independently ran MiXCR on the 5' RACE reads; one entry per CDR3 protein. This sample has about 120,000 distinct CDR3 sequences, with more than 10% found just once. The sample's time point: blood at routine non-recurrence follow-up after resection. From tumor, nontumor lung or frozen PBMC, whole RNA was taken unsorted for sequencing. The specimen comprised PBMCs, sampled at follow-up. The receptors come from a male donor with early-stage non-small cell lung cancer.

The sample holds a few counts of this clonotype. The V gene is TRBV11-2, the J gene TRBJ2-5; D perhaps matches TRBD1 (5 bases). This CDR3 is built from 14 residues. With 5 bases removed from V and 4 bases from J, the gap between germline ends came to 14 bases. CDR1 is SGHAT, CDR2 FQNNGV, per germline. CDR3 in DNA: TGTGCCAGCAGCGCCCTGGACAAGGGAGAGACCCAGTACTTC. Translation: CASSALDKGETQYF.

The chain combines TRBV15 with TRBJ1-6; D is possibly TRBD1 (6 bases). Germline CDR1 is LNHNV and CDR2 is YYDKDF (reference sequence). V shed 1 base and J shed 5 bases, with 12 bases lying between them. The CDR3 is made up of 16 amino acids. This CDR3 reads CATSRAKGVHNSPLHF. The CDR3 DNA follows: TGTGCCACCAGCAGAGCTAAGGGGGTTCATAATTCACCCCTCCACTTT. Looking up the rest from reference TRBV15 and TRBJ1-6 gives the full variable domain: DAMVIQNPRYQVTQFGKPVTLSCSQTLNHNVMYWYQQKSSQAPKLLFHYYDKDFNNEADTPDNFQSRRPNTSFCFLDIRSPGLGDTAMYLCATSRAKGVHNSPLHFGNGTRLTVT.

This clonotype came up a few times. This chain uses TRBV28 with TRBJ1-2; maybe TRBD1 (5 bases). Germline V gene sequence: CDR1 MDHEN, CDR2 SYDVKM. The CDR3 extends over 13 amino acids. The V end was cut by 6 bases, the J end by 4 bases, with 12 bases between. CDR3 in amino acids: CASSPDRFYGYTF. CDR3 nucleotide sequence: TGTGCCAGCAGCCCTGACAGATTCTATGGCTACACCTTC.

This rearrangement joins TRBV2 to TRBJ2-7; no reliable D call. Trimming stripped 1 base from V and 0 bases from J, with 13 bases between. CDR1 SNHLY and CDR2 FYNNEI come from the germline V gene. CDR3 length equals 16 residues. The CDR3 spells CASSEGIGLSSYEQYF. The CDR3 DNA is TGTGCCAGCAGTGAAGGTATAGGGCTCAGCTCCTACGAGCAGTACTTC.

This clonotype was counted ten times or more. The chain uses TRBV10-3 and TRBJ2-3; perhaps TRBD2 as D (6 bases). Trimming took 4 bases from V and 1 from J, leaving 9 bases between them. Germline V gene data show CDR1 as ENHRY and CDR2 as SYGVKD. The CDR3 consists of 14 residues. In DNA form, the CDR3 reads TGTGCCATCAGTGTATGGGGGGGCACAGATACGCAGTATTTT. Protein: CAISVWGGTDTQYF.

This clonotype was detected ten times or more. The V and J genes are TRBV6-2 or TRBV6-3 and TRBJ2-5, with D tentatively TRBD1 (5 bases). Trimming removed 4 bases at V and 6 bases at J, with 12 bases between. The germline CDR1 and CDR2 sequences are MNHEY and SVGEGT. This CDR3 is 13 amino acids long. The CDR3 DNA reads TGTGCCAGCAGTTTCGCAGGGATCAAGACCCAGTACTTC. As protein: CASSFAGIKTQYF.

This clonotype was detected a few times. The gene calls are TRBV20-1 and TRBJ2-5, with 13 bases fitting TRBD2. In germline, CDR1 is DFQATT, CDR2 SNEGSKA (reference sequence). The CDR3 runs 15 residues. The junction had 9 bases not matched to a gene; V was cut back by 4 bases and J by 7 bases. The CDR3 loop is CSAKSGTSGAGTQYF. DNA for the CDR3: TGCAGTGCTAAGTCCGGGACTAGCGGGGCCGGGACCCAGTACTTC.

The chain uses TRBV20-1 and TRBJ2-3, with D maybe TRBD1 (5 bases). V was cut by 0 bases and J by 5 bases, with 15 bases left in between. This CDR3 is 15 amino acids long. Germline CDR1 is DFQATT and CDR2 is SNEGSKA (reference sequence). The CDR3 region has the DNA TGCAGTGCTAGAGATCCCGGCAGGGCAGTAGATACGCAGTATTTT. This sequence encodes CSARDPGRAVDTQYF.

The rearrangement uses TRBV12-3 or TRBV12-4 and TRBJ2-3; D gene uncertain. The CDR3 extends over 11 amino acids. V lost 4 bases and J 5 bases, leaving 4 bases between the germline ends. The CDR3 loop is CASSWRDTQYF. CDR3 nucleotide sequence: TGTGCCAGCAGTTGGAGAGATACGCAGTATTTT.

This clonotype was seen ten or more times. This chain joins TRBV12-3 or TRBV12-4 and TRBJ1-6; a possible D gene is TRBD1 (5 bases). The CDR3 loop spans 14 amino acids. V was cut by 3 bases and J by 10 bases, with 13 bases left in between. As DNA, the CDR3 is TGTGCCAGCAGTTTTGGACTTCGGGGCTCACCCCTCCACTTT. It is translated as CASSFGLRGSPLHF.

The sample holds many counts of this clonotype. The V and J genes are TRBV20-1 and TRBJ1-2, with D hard to call. The V gene's germline CDR1 is DFQATT and CDR2 SNEGSKA (reference sequence). CDR3 length: 13 residues. The V gene lost 6 bases and the J gene lost 4 bases, with 15 bases spanning the gap. In DNA form, the CDR3 reads TGCAGTGCCCCGATAGAGGAGCTCTATGGCTACACCTTC. This translates into CSAPIEELYGYTF.

This clonotype was detected ten times or more. The V gene is TRBV7-3, the J gene TRBJ2-6; 12 bases match TRBD1. The CDR3 is made up of 17 amino acids. The germline V gene has CDR1 SGHTA and CDR2 FQGTGA. V was pared by 3 bases and J by 2 bases, with 2 bases of the junction left unmatched. CDR3 nucleotide sequence: TGTGCCAGCAGCTTTGGGACAGGGGGCGCTGGGGCCAACGTCCTGACTTTC. Protein product: CASSFGTGGAGANVLTF.

This clonotype was recorded a few times. A read error may be the cause here, since a much bigger clone is one base away. The rearrangement links TRBV4-1 to TRBJ1-2; D unresolved. CDR1 is MGHRA and CDR2 is YSYEKL in the germline V gene. CDR3 length: 14 amino acids. The CDR3 DNA follows: TGCGCCAACAGCCAAGTCGGGCAGCCCTATGGCTACACCTTC. Translating gives CANSQVGQPYGYTF.

The genes are TRBV27 and TRBJ2-5; 7 bases are shared with TRBD1. The CDR3 is 13 amino acids. Germline-derived CDR1 and CDR2 are MNHEY and SMNVEV (reference sequence). The junction had 5 bases not matched to a gene; V was cut back by 6 bases and J by 4 bases. CDR3 amino acids: CASRDTGVETQYF. Here the CDR3 DNA reads TGTGCCAGCAGAGATACAGGGGTAGAGACCCAGTACTTC.

The genes are TRBV4-2 and TRBJ1-1; a weak D match, TRBD1 (5 bases). V was clipped by 0 bases and J by 4 bases, with 9 bases between them. Germline V lookup: CDR1 LGHNA, CDR2 YNFKEQ. This CDR3 is 14 amino acids long. CDR3 sequence: CASSQEGDPTEAFF. The CDR3 coding sequence is TGTGCCAGCAGCCAAGAGGGGGACCCCACTGAAGCTTTCTTT.

This clonotype came up a few times. This chain joins TRBV10-3 and TRBJ2-7; D possibly uses TRBD1 or TRBD2 (5 bases each). The ends were cut back, 6 bases at V and 5 bases at J, with 17 bases in the middle. CDR3 length equals 14 residues. The germline gives CDR1 ENHRY, CDR2 SYGVKD. CDR3 sequence reads: CAIRRAGTFHEQYF. In DNA, the CDR3 is TGTGCCATCAGAAGAGCCGGGACCTTCCACGAGCAGTACTTC.

This clonotype was counted ten times or more. The chain carries TRBV24-1 and TRBJ2-2; either TRBD1 or TRBD2 may supply D (5 bases each). The CDR3 is 16 amino acids. CDR1 and CDR2 (germline): KGHDR, SFDVKD. Deletions cut 5 bases from V and 4 bases from J, with 16 bases between. CDR3 DNA sequence: TGTGCCACCAGTGGGACTGCTGGACACCGCACCGGGGAGCTGTTTTTT. Translated: CATSGTAGHRTGELFF.

This clonotype was seen at least ten times. The gene calls are TRBV30 and TRBJ1-5; D is uncertain. Between the trimmed V and J ends, which lost 3 bases and 7 bases, there was a span of 16 bases. CDR3 size: 14 residues. In germline, CDR1 is GTSNPN, CDR2 SVGIG (reference sequence). The CDR3 loop is CAWSLKAGGQPQHF. CDR3 bases: TGTGCCTGGAGCTTAAAAGCCGGAGGGCAGCCCCAGCATTTT.

This clonotype was picked up many times. This chain joins TRBV20-1 and TRBJ2-3, with D possibly matching TRBD1 (5 bases). This CDR3 region has 14 residues. Trimming took off 3 bases at V and 6 bases at J, with 16 bases between the two ends. Germline assignment: CDR1 DFQATT and CDR2 SNEGSKA (reference sequence). In DNA form, the CDR3 reads TGCAGTGCTAGGGACATCCTGAACATGGATACGCAGTATTTT. Translation gives CSARDILNMDTQYF.

Ten or more counts support this clonotype. V gene TRBV28 combines with J gene TRBJ1-6; D may be TRBD1 (5 bases). CDR1 and CDR2 from the germline V gene are MDHEN and SYDVKM. CDR3 length equals 14 residues. Trimming cost V 5 bases and J 2 bases, with 7 bases left between them. This chain's CDR3 is CASSRGPYNSPLHF. Here the CDR3 DNA reads TGTGCCAGCAGTAGGGGACCCTATAATTCACCCCTCCACTTT.

This chain joins TRBV5-1 and TRBJ1-1; TRBD1 might be the D (5 bases). Germline CDR1 and CDR2: SGHRS and YFSETQ. CDR3 size: 15 residues. V lost 1 base to trimming and J lost 0 bases, with 10 bases between them. The CDR3 sequence is CASSLNGAMNTEAFF. CDR3 nucleotides: TGCGCCAGCAGCTTGAATGGGGCTATGAACACTGAAGCTTTCTTT.

This clonotype was counted at least ten times. The chain is built from TRBV7-6 and TRBJ2-2; D is unclear. Between the trimmed V and J ends, which lost 4 bases and 8 bases, there was a span of 20 bases. The CDR3 totals 16 residues. Germline V gene data show CDR1 as SGHVS and CDR2 as FNYEAQ. The CDR3 sequence is CASSSRSPVGFGELFF. CDR3 DNA: TGTGCCAGCAGCTCCCGAAGTCCAGTTGGATTTGGGGAGCTGTTTTTT.

This clonotype was detected a few times. The J gene is TRBJ2-5, the V gene TRBV29-1; 7 positions match TRBD2. This CDR3 has 15 amino acids. Per the germline V gene, CDR1 is SQVTM and CDR2 is ANQGSEA. V was pared by 6 bases and J by 0 bases, with 10 bases of the junction left unmatched. CDR3: CSVHKRGWYQETQYF. CDR3 sequence (DNA): TGCAGCGTACATAAGCGGGGCTGGTACCAAGAGACCCAGTACTTC.